A selection of T cell receptor beta chains follows, all from one sample in a study of blood T cell repertoires in COVID-19. The assay was immunoSEQ multiplex PCR, and TCRdb's table has in-frame clones only and misses some. The sample has fewer than 150,000 clones; less than 90% are singletons. The sequenced sample was PBMCs or T cells enriched from blood (not recorded which). The receptors originated from a man aged 30-40 years who had recovered from COVID-19. The CDR3 runs from the conserved cysteine through the conserved F or W. Each record gives: V gene, D gene, CDR3 length, J gene, clone size, CDR3 DNA, CDR3 protein. A D gene is named only where the DNA matches it firmly. For some rows the clone size is stated as once, few or many, or as a class when expanded; others skip it.

TRBV6-2/TRBV6-3	TRBD2	19	TRBJ2-6	.	TGTGCCAGCAGTTACTCTTCTAGCGGGAGGAACTCTGGGGCCAACGTCCTGACTTTC	CASSYSSSGRNSGANVLTF
TRBV5-1	TRBD1	17	TRBJ1-6	once	TGCGCCAGCAGCTTGGGGGGACAGGGGTATAACTCTTCACCCCTCCACTTT	CASSLGGQGYNSSPLHF
TRBV19	TRBD2	16	TRBJ2-5	.	TGTGCCAGTAGTACGCGACTAGCGGGTGCCCGGTGGGCCCAGTACTTC	CASSTRLAGARWAQYF
TRBV9	TRBD2	16	TRBJ2-3	.	TGTGCCAGCAGCGTTTCCCCGGGACTAGCGGGAGGGCCCCAGTATTTT	CASSVSPGLAGGPQYF
TRBV29-1	.	13	TRBJ1-3	once	TGCAGCGCCTGGACACAGCCTGGAAACACCATATATTTT	CSAWTQPGNTIYF
TRBV27	TRBD2	16	TRBJ2-1	.	TGTGCCAGCAGTTTATCGCCTAGCGGATTATACAATGAGCAGTTCTTC	CASSLSPSGLYNEQFF
TRBV5-1	TRBD1	13	TRBJ2-5	once	TGCGCCAGCAGCAACAGGGGGGACGAGACCCAGTACTTC	CASSNRGDETQYF
TRBV2	.	14	TRBJ2-6	.	TGTGCCAGCACGTACAGGGCTGGGGCCAACGTCCTGACTTTC	CASTYRAGANVLTF
TRBV4-2	TRBD2	15	TRBJ2-1	.	TGTGCCAGCAGCCAAGGGACTAGCGCTCACAATGAGCAGTTCTTC	CASSQGTSAHNEQFF
TRBV3-1/TRBV3-2	.	15	TRBJ1-2	.	TGTGCCAGCAGCCAAGTTGGAGTTTTCGGCTATGGCTACACCTTC	CASSQVGVFGYGYTF
TRBV5-5	TRBD1	16	TRBJ1-1	.	TGTGCCAGCAGCCCCCCAGGGGGCGCCTGGGACACTGAAGCTTTCTTT	CASSPPGGAWDTEAFF
TRBV13	.	18	TRBJ2-6	once	TGTGCCAGCAGCTTAGTCTCGCATACTCTCTCTGGGGCCAACGTCCTGACTTTC	CASSLVSHTLSGANVLTF
TRBV7-9	.	15	TRBJ2-3	.	TGTGCCAGCAGCACCGGAGACAGATCCACAGATACGCAGTATTTT	CASSTGDRSTDTQYF
TRBV28	TRBD1	14	TRBJ1-3	.	TGTGCCAGCAGTTTAGGAGGGGGCGGAAACACCATATATTTT	CASSLGGGGNTIYF
TRBV6-1	TRBD2	15	TRBJ2-7	.	TGTGCCAGCAGTGAAAGGGCTAGCGGGAGTTACGAGCAGTACTTC	CASSERASGSYEQYF
TRBV4-1	TRBD1	18	TRBJ2-5	.	TGCGCCAGCAGCCAAGAGAGGCAGGGACAGGGGGCCCAAGAGACCCAGTACTTC	CASSQERQGQGAQETQYF
TRBV6-5	.	12	TRBJ1-5	once	TGTGCCAGCAGTCAGGGGCGACAGCCCCAGCATTTT	CASSQGRQPQHF
TRBV29-1	TRBD1	13	TRBJ2-7	.	TGCAGCGTTGAAGACGGGACAGGATACGAGCAGTACTTC	CSVEDGTGYEQYF
TRBV5-6	.	14	TRBJ1-5	.	TGTGCCAGCAGCTTCGGGGCAGGGGATCAGCCCCAGCATTTT	CASSFGAGDQPQHF
TRBV21-1	.	15	TRBJ2-3	.	TGTGCCAGCAGCATCCCAAGTAGCGGCCCAGATACGCAGTATTTT	CASSIPSSGPDTQYF
TRBV9	TRBD1	14	TRBJ1-1	.	TGTGCCAGCAGCGGGACAGGATGGAACACTGAAGCTTTCTTT	CASSGTGWNTEAFF
TRBV7-9	.	13	TRBJ1-2	.	TGTGCCAGCAGCTTGGGACAAACTAATGGCTACACCTTC	CASSLGQTNGYTF
TRBV7-2	TRBD2	15	TRBJ2-5	few	TGTGCCAGCAGCCCCCGGGGGGGGGCGCGGGAGACCCAGTACTTC	CASSPRGGARETQYF
TRBV6-5	TRBD1	15	TRBJ1-5	.	TGTGCCAGCCGAGACCGGGACAGGGCGATTCAGCCCCAGCATTTT	CASRDRDRAIQPQHF
TRBV7-9	.	14	TRBJ1-1	.	TGTGCCAGCAGCGAGATTGGACAGATTGCTGAAGCTTTCTTT	CASSEIGQIAEAFF
TRBV6-1	.	14	TRBJ2-2	.	TGTGCCAGCAGTGAATTCAGCGAGGCCGGGGAGCTGTTTTTT	CASSEFSEAGELFF
TRBV6-6	TRBD1	15	TRBJ2-7	.	TGTGCCAGCAGTTACAACCGACAGGGCAGAGGAGAGCAGTACTTC	CASSYNRQGRGEQYF
TRBV27	.	17	TRBJ1-6	.	TGTGCCAGCAGTCTATCCGCCCCGGGGGGATCAAATTCACCCCTCCACTTT	CASSLSAPGGSNSPLHF
TRBV7-9	.	18	TRBJ2-3	.	TGTGCCAGCAGCTTAGGCATACTAGCCGGCTCGAGCACAGATACGCAGTATTTT	CASSLGILAGSSTDTQYF
TRBV9	.	15	TRBJ2-1	.	TGTGCCAGCAGCGTAGATGGGGGCGGTAGGAATGAGCAGTTCTTC	CASSVDGGGRNEQFF
TRBV2	.	14	TRBJ1-3	few	TGTGCCAGCAGTAAGACAGGCTCTGGAAACACCATATATTTT	CASSKTGSGNTIYF
TRBV5-1	TRBD1	16	TRBJ1-6	.	TGCGCCAGCAGCTCCGACACCGGGACAGGTTATTCACCCCTCCACTTT	CASSSDTGTGYSPLHF
TRBV14	TRBD1	17	TRBJ2-2	.	TGTGCCAGCAGCCAAGGTTGGGACAGGGGGAACACCGGGGAGCTGTTTTTT	CASSQGWDRGNTGELFF